Shown below are 30 T cell receptor beta chains from a single sample sequenced in a study of T cells after yellow fever vaccination. TCRdb redid the calling of the 5' RACE reads with MiXCR, one entry per CDR3 protein. There are about 240,000 distinct CDR3 sequences in the sample; 6.9% occur only once, and 0.65% to 0.9% lies in the top ten. This specimen was CD4+ T cells sorted from PBMCs, taken 15 days after the yellow fever booster vaccination. The receptors come from a man in his thirties or forties who received the YFV17D yellow fever vaccine.

This clonotype has a count of ten or more. The chain has TRBV11-2 and TRBJ2-7; TRBD2 aligns across 8 bases. The V segment lost 5 bases and the J segment 5 bases; nucleotides outside the gene matches: 8. The germline CDR1 and CDR2 sequences are SGHAT and FQNNGV. CDR3 length: 14 residues. The DNA of the CDR3 is TGTGCCAGCAGCCCCCCGGGACTAGTCGACGAGCAGTACTTC. Encoded protein: CASSPPGLVDEQYF.

The sample holds a few counts of this clonotype. The V and J genes are TRBV19 and TRBJ1-5; no reliable D call. With 7 bases removed from V and 7 bases from J, the gap between germline ends came to 11 bases. The V gene's germline CDR1 is LNHDA and CDR2 SQIVND (reference sequence). The CDR3 consists of 12 residues. For the CDR3, the DNA is TGTGCCAGTACCACGGGGTACCAGCCCCAGCATTTT. Protein: CASTTGYQPQHF.

This clonotype occurred a few times. The V gene is TRBV12-3 or TRBV12-4, the J gene TRBJ1-2; D is uncertain. CDR3 length: 12 amino acids. Deletions cut 3 bases from V and 8 bases from J, with 10 bases between. For the CDR3, the DNA is TGTGCCAGCAGTTTTCACGGGAAAGGCTACACCTTC. Translation gives CASSFHGKGYTF.

This clonotype was seen repeatedly, ten times or more. The chain combines TRBV7-2 with TRBJ2-4, with 7 bases fitting TRBD2. V trimming: 1 base; J trimming: 9 bases; junction bases outside the gene matches: 9. This CDR3 is 15 amino acids long. Germline-derived CDR1 and CDR2 are SGHTA and FQGNSA. The CDR3 here is CASSLVLSGSGIQYF. CDR3 sequence (DNA): TGTGCCAGCAGCTTAGTTCTTAGCGGGTCGGGCATTCAGTACTTC.

This chain connects TRBV5-5 to TRBJ1-6; TRBD1 matches at 9 bases. V was clipped by 3 bases and J by 9 bases; unmatched bases: 7. Germline assignment: CDR1 SGHKS and CDR2 YYEKEE (reference sequence). This CDR3 comprises 15 residues. The CDR3 nucleotides are TGTGCCAGCAGCTCGATTTACAGGGGGCCTTCACCCCTCCACTTT. It encodes CASSSIYRGPSPLHF.

The rearrangement uses TRBV5-1 and TRBJ1-1; perhaps TRBD1 as D (6 bases). The germline V and J ends were trimmed by 3 bases and 3 bases, with 15 bases remaining between them. The CDR3 contains 15 residues. Per germline, CDR1 SGHRS and CDR2 YFSETQ. For the CDR3, the DNA is TGCGCCAGCAGCTGGGGCAGGGGCCCGTACACTGAAGCTTTCTTT. This sequence encodes CASSWGRGPYTEAFF.

This clonotype has more than one count but fewer than ten. The CDR3 nucleotides are TGTGCCAGCAGCCAACCGGGACAGGGCCAAGAGACCCAGTACTTC. Translating gives CASSQPGQGQETQYF. The V gene is TRBV14, the J gene TRBJ2-5; TRBD1 aligns across 9 bases. From germline, CDR1 is SGHDN and CDR2 FVKESK. V dropped 2 bases and J dropped 1; count of bases not matched to a gene: 2. The CDR3 consists of 15 residues.

This clonotype was seen repeatedly, ten times or more. The V gene is TRBV10-1, the J gene TRBJ2-2; perhaps D is TRBD1 or TRBD2 (5 bases each). The CDR3 consists of 15 residues. Trimming took 2 bases from V and 5 from J, leaving 12 bases between them. The V gene's germline CDR1 is WNHNN and CDR2 SYGVQD (reference sequence). CDR3 bases: TGCGCCAGCAGTGAGCAGGGAGTTGAGACCGGGGAGCTGTTTTTT. It encodes CASSEQGVETGELFF.

The rearrangement links TRBV6-2 or TRBV6-3 to TRBJ2-1; no reliable D call. Germline CDR1 reads MNHEY; CDR2 reads SVGEGT. The CDR3 has 13 residues. With 10 bases removed from V and 0 bases from J, the gap between germline ends came to 10 bases. The CDR3 coding sequence is TGTGCCACAGCAAAGGACTCCTACAATGAGCAGTTCTTC. Translated: CATAKDSYNEQFF.

This clonotype has only a few counts. The V gene is TRBV28, the J gene TRBJ2-7; TRBD2 matches at 8 bases. The CDR3 runs 15 residues. Looked up from germline, CDR1 is MDHEN and CDR2 is SYDVKM. V shed 1 base, J shed 4 bases, and the junction held 6 bases outside the gene matches. The DNA of the CDR3 is TGTGCCAGCAGTTTATTGAGCGGGAGTCTTTACGAGCAGTACTTC. It is translated as CASSLLSGSLYEQYF. The full variable domain, rest sourced from reference TRBV28 and TRBJ2-7, is DVKVTQSSRYLVKRTGEKVFLECVQDMDHENMFWYRQDPGLGLRLIYFSYDVKMKEKGDIPEGYSVSREKKERFSLILESASTNQTSMYLCASSLLSGSLYEQYFGPGTRLTVT.

The sample holds many counts of this clonotype. The chain uses TRBV7-9 and TRBJ2-1; 7 bases match TRBD1. The CDR3 totals 15 residues. Trimming removed 6 bases from V and 7 bases from J; junction bases left unmatched: 12. The germline CDR1 and CDR2 sequences are SEHNR and FQNEAQ (reference sequence). The CDR3 is CASRRGPVRGNEQFF. CDR3 in DNA: TGTGCCAGCAGGAGGGGGCCCGTGAGGGGGAATGAGCAGTTCTTC.

V and J are TRBV29-1 and TRBJ1-5; 11 bases are a match to TRBD1. This CDR3 region has 14 residues. Germline V lookup: CDR1 SQVTM, CDR2 ANQGSEA. V gave up 4 bases and J gave up 3 bases; unmatched junction bases: 2. For the CDR3, the DNA is TGCAGCGTTGGGACAGGGGGCAACAATCAGCCCCAGCATTTT. Its protein is CSVGTGGNNQPQHF.

This clonotype was recorded many times. The rearrangement links TRBV6-5 to TRBJ2-4, with TRBD2 matching over 9 bases. V shed 4 bases and J 8 bases; nucleotides not matched to a gene: 12. CDR3 length equals 16 residues. The germline V gene encodes CDR1 MNHEY and CDR2 SVGAGI. CDR3 in amino acids: CASSSRLAGDRDIQYF. In DNA form, the CDR3 reads TGTGCCAGCAGTTCCCGGTTAGCGGGAGATCGGGACATTCAGTACTTC.

This clonotype was detected many times. V usage is TRBV20-1 and J usage is TRBJ2-7; D possibly corresponds to TRBD1 (6 bases). Looked up from germline, CDR1 is DFQATT and CDR2 is SNEGSKA (reference sequence). Trimming pared 3 bases from V and 2 bases from J, leaving 17 bases between. This CDR3 spans 15 amino acids. Here the CDR3 DNA reads TGCAGTGCTAGGGGGGCCCAACTAGAACCCTACGAGCAGTACTTC. It translates to CSARGAQLEPYEQYF.

This chain links TRBV28 with TRBJ2-1, with 10 bases fitting TRBD2. The CDR3 totals 16 residues. J gave up 2 bases and V 5 bases, and 6 bases lay outside the gene matches. Germline assignment: CDR1 MDHEN and CDR2 SYDVKM. The CDR3 here is CASSQASGRAYNEQFF. The CDR3 DNA is TGTGCCAGCAGTCAAGCGAGCGGGAGGGCCTACAATGAGCAGTTCTTC.

This clonotype turned up a few times. The J gene is TRBJ2-3, the V gene TRBV23-1; the match to TRBD1 covers 7 bases. TRBV23-1 is identified as an open reading frame with a role that is uncertain. This CDR3 is 14 amino acids long. Trimming at V came to 10 bases and at J to 2 bases, leaving 9 bases not matched to a gene. CDR3 nucleotide sequence: TGCGCCACCAACAGGACAGGCGTCACAGATACGCAGTATTTT. Encoded protein: CATNRTGVTDTQYF.

The chain has TRBV2 and TRBJ1-4; a weak D match, TRBD1 (6 bases). The CDR3 consists of 12 residues. Trimming pared 7 bases from V and 11 bases from J, leaving 14 bases between. Germline lookup yields CDR1 SNHLY and CDR2 FYNNEI. In DNA form, the CDR3 reads TGTGCCAGCACCGAGACAGGAGGTAAACTGTTTTTT. It translates to CASTETGGKLFF.

The chain links TRBV25-1 to TRBJ2-7; TRBD2 aligns across 13 bases. V was clipped by 3 bases and J by 3 bases; unmatched bases: 5. The length of the CDR3 is 16 residues. CDR1 MGHDK and CDR2 SYGVNS come from the germline V gene. Here the CDR3 reads CASSELRTSGSYEQYF. CDR3 in DNA: TGTGCCAGCAGTGAGCTTCGGACTAGCGGGAGCTACGAGCAGTACTTC.

The chain combines TRBV5-1 with TRBJ2-3; 7 positions agree with TRBD1. The CDR3 is 15 amino acids. CDR1 is SGHRS, CDR2 YFSETQ, per germline. Trimming cost V 4 bases and J 0 bases; bases outside gene matches: 5. The chain's CDR3 is CASSPRQGSTDTQYF. CDR3 DNA: TGCGCCAGCAGCCCCCGACAGGGTAGCACAGATACGCAGTATTTT.

In this sample, this clonotype turned up many times. The chain joins TRBV11-2 to TRBJ2-2; possibly TRBD1 for D (5 bases). The germline V gene encodes CDR1 SGHAT and CDR2 FQNNGV. The CDR3 contains 14 residues. V gave up 3 bases and J gave up 4 bases, with 9 bases separating them. The CDR3 loop is CASSLGTGTGELFF. DNA of the CDR3: TGTGCCAGCAGCTTGGGTACAGGCACCGGGGAGCTGTTTTTT.

The chain combines TRBV29-1 with TRBJ2-7, with D possibly TRBD2 on 5 matching bases. Germline CDR1 reads SQVTM; CDR2 reads ANQGSEA. This CDR3 comprises 12 residues. V gave up 5 bases and J gave up 3 bases, with 11 bases separating them. Here the CDR3 reads CSVQPGGYEQYF. The CDR3 bases are TGCAGCGTTCAGCCCGGAGGCTACGAGCAGTACTTC.

This clonotype was counted at least ten times. This chain joins TRBV6-2 or TRBV6-3 and TRBJ1-1; 8 nucleotides match TRBD1. J gave up 4 bases and V 6 bases, and 10 bases lay outside the gene matches. There are 15 residues in the CDR3. CDR1 is MNHEY and CDR2 is SVGEGT in the germline V gene. DNA of the CDR3: TGTGCCAGCAGGATGGATCGGACAGGGCCCACTGAAGCTTTCTTT. It translates to CASRMDRTGPTEAFF.

This clonotype has a count of ten or more. The chain has TRBV12-3 or TRBV12-4 and TRBJ2-3; 13 nucleotides match TRBD2. The CDR3 loop spans 18 amino acids. The junction had 10 bases not matched to a gene; V was cut back by 1 base and J by 6 bases. This CDR3 is CASSLGQLAGGIGDTQYF. CDR3 bases: TGTGCCAGCAGTTTAGGCCAACTAGCGGGAGGGATTGGCGATACGCAGTATTTT.

The CDR3 nucleotides read TGCAGTGCGGCGGGACAGTACTACGAGCAGTACTTC. Protein product: CSAAGQYYEQYF. The chain joins TRBV20-1 to TRBJ2-7; possible D gene TRBD1, 7 bases. There are 12 residues in the CDR3. Trimming pared 6 bases from V and 3 bases from J, leaving 12 bases between. Germline lookup yields CDR1 DFQATT and CDR2 SNEGSKA (reference sequence).

This clonotype showed up many times. This chain connects TRBV7-2 to TRBJ1-4, with TRBD1 matching 7 bases. V dropped 2 bases and J dropped 8; count of bases not matched to a gene: 5. Germline V gives CDR1 SGHTA, CDR2 FQGNSA. The CDR3 length is 14 residues. The CDR3 sequence: CASSLFGQDEKLFF. CDR3 sequence (DNA): TGTGCCAGCAGCTTATTCGGACAGGACGAAAAACTGTTTTTT. The variable domain in full, with the rest retrieved from reference TRBV7-2 and TRBJ1-4, is GAGVSQSPSNKVTEKGKDVELRCDPISGHTALYWYRQSLGQGLEFLIYFQGNSAPDKSGLPSDRFSAERTGGSVSTLTIQRTQQEDSAVYLCASSLFGQDEKLFFGSGTQLSVL.

The rearrangement links TRBV9 to TRBJ1-2; 7 bases align to TRBD1. Unmatched junction bases numbered 8, after V lost 4 bases and J lost 8 bases. From germline, CDR1 is SGDLS and CDR2 YYNGEE. The CDR3 loop spans 13 amino acids. The CDR3 loop is CASSKEGQVGYTF. Written as DNA, the CDR3 is TGTGCCAGCAGCAAAGAAGGACAGGTCGGCTACACCTTC.

This clonotype has a count of ten or more. The rearrangement joins TRBV5-6 to TRBJ2-3; 15 bases agree with TRBD2. The CDR3 consists of 19 residues. The trim removed 6 bases at V and 0 bases at J, leaving 11 bases unmatched. CDR1 and CDR2 from the germline V gene are SGHDT and YYEEEE. This CDR3 is CASNRKGTSGRSSTDTQYF. The CDR3 nucleotides are TGTGCCAGCAACCGTAAGGGGACTAGCGGGAGGTCTAGCACAGATACGCAGTATTTT. Complete variable domain (other parts from reference TRBV5-6 and TRBJ2-3): DAGVTQSPTHLIKTRGQQVTLRCSPKSGHDTVSWYQQALGQGPQFIFQYYEEEERQRGNFPDRFSGHQFPNYSSELNVNALLLGDSALYLCASNRKGTSGRSSTDTQYFGPGTRLTVL.

This clonotype was detected many times. The gene calls are TRBV19 and TRBJ2-3, with TRBD2 matching 10 bases. CDR3 length equals 15 residues. Germline V gene lookup returns CDR1 LNHDA and CDR2 SQIVND (reference sequence). Trimming at V came to 3 bases and at J to 3 bases, leaving 3 bases not matched to a gene. CDR3 DNA: TGTGCCAGTAGTATGCGACTAGCGGGTACAGATACGCAGTATTTT. Translating it yields CASSMRLAGTDTQYF.

This clonotype was observed a few times. The chain couples TRBV28 to TRBJ2-5; D is undetermined. The CDR3 extends over 13 amino acids. V shed 2 bases and J shed 5 bases, with 9 bases lying between them. Germline CDR1 MDHEN, CDR2 SYDVKM. This chain's CDR3 is CASSLRWLETQYF. In DNA form, the CDR3 reads TGTGCCAGCAGTTTACGATGGCTGGAGACCCAGTACTTC. The whole variable domain, remainder taken from reference TRBV28 and TRBJ2-5, is DVKVTQSSRYLVKRTGEKVFLECVQDMDHENMFWYRQDPGLGLRLIYFSYDVKMKEKGDIPEGYSVSREKKERFSLILESASTNQTSMYLCASSLRWLETQYFGPGTRLLVL.

This clonotype was picked up many times. The chain joins TRBV11-2 to TRBJ2-4, with TRBD1 identical over 9 bases. Germline CDR1 is SGHAT and CDR2 is FQNNGV. With 5 bases clipped from V and 0 bases from J, the junction kept 11 bases outside the gene matches. The length of the CDR3 is 18 residues. CDR3 loop: CASSPLPGTGLAKNIQYF. Written as DNA, the CDR3 is TGTGCCAGCAGCCCATTACCCGGGACAGGGCTAGCCAAAAACATTCAGTACTTC.